This is a list of T cell receptor beta chains from one sample in a study of PD-1 blockade in classical Hodgkin lymphoma. The repertoire was sequenced with immunoSEQ multiplex PCR; TCRdb's copy has only in-frame clones and lacks some. The sample has some 100,000 clones; around nine tenths are singletons. The sequences come from peripheral blood mononuclear cells (PBMCs), collected before the second cycle of nivolumab. The receptors originated from a human donor with classical Hodgkin lymphoma. The CDR3 runs from the conserved cysteine through the conserved F or W.

v_call	j_call	cdr3_aa
TRBV30	TRBJ2-2	CAWGLNTGELFF
TRBV5-1	TRBJ2-3	CASSPTSGDADTQYF
TRBV9	TRBJ2-3	CASSPGLAGGEGDTQYF
TRBV12-5	TRBJ2-7	CASGLVRRETGEQYF
TRBV4-3	TRBJ2-1	CASSQGVGGNEQFF
TRBV7-2	TRBJ1-1	CASSWGTGEATEAFF
TRBV5-6	TRBJ2-3	CASSGGTSSTDTQYF
TRBV19	TRBJ1-3	CASSEARGLGFSGNTIYF
TRBV7-9	TRBJ2-7	CASSSPEDRATYEQYF
TRBV7-3	TRBJ2-2	CASSLIHTGELFF
TRBV5-5	TRBJ2-5	CASSLAGDSLQETQYF
TRBV5-5	TRBJ2-3	CASSHQIVSAGGKDTQYF
TRBV19	TRBJ2-3	CASRRTRTTGADTQYF
TRBV6-5	TRBJ2-7	CASSYSPGNEQYF
TRBV28	TRBJ2-1	CASRVGRGPKHNEQFF
TRBV5-5	TRBJ1-6	CASRNGQGLGSPLHF
TRBV20-1	TRBJ2-7	CSAPRQYEQYF
TRBV6-1	TRBJ1-1	CASSDLVVLAFF
TRBV7-9	TRBJ2-1	CASSPLAYSSYNEQFF
TRBV7-9	TRBJ2-7	CASDVAQGPYEQYF
TRBV5-1	TRBJ2-2	CASSPEGQTGELFF
TRBV5-1	TRBJ1-5	CASSLLRLSNQPQHF
TRBV13	TRBJ2-5	CASSRLNSFQETQYF
TRBV7-2	TRBJ1-1	CASSLDGRGTEAFF
TRBV30	TRBJ1-3	CAWSAGFSGNTIYF
TRBV19	TRBJ2-1	CASSIVLRGNNEQFF
TRBV7-9	TRBJ1-5	CASSLQVGQPQHF
TRBV30	TRBJ1-1	CAWSVHQGRRMNTEAFF
TRBV7-2	TRBJ2-7	CASSPRDRGREQYF
TRBV28	TRBJ1-3	CASRTGLGNTIYF
TRBV6-6	TRBJ1-4	CASSPGTGVNEKLFF
TRBV28	TRBJ1-1	CASSAWDPRPDTEAFF
TRBV5-4	TRBJ2-7	CASSQPRDRGHEQYF
TRBV19	TRBJ2-1	CASSISSRAQGKSSYNEQFF
TRBV27	TRBJ2-5	CATHRGLGETQYF
TRBV20-1	TRBJ2-7	CSAEDSYEQYF
TRBV9	TRBJ2-1	CASSPVDNEQFF
TRBV6-1	TRBJ2-2	CASSGERNTGELFF
TRBV6-4	TRBJ2-3	CASSDGGLAGVRDTQYF
TRBV28	TRBJ2-5	CASSFGGSREQYF
TRBV6-5	TRBJ2-7	CASSYGQGAYEQYF
TRBV19	TRBJ1-5	CAISKGNQPQHF
TRBV6-5	TRBJ2-1	CASSDDNNEQFF
TRBV5-1	TRBJ1-1	CASSASGAGVEAFF
TRBV11-2	TRBJ1-2	CASSPVTGVGYTF
TRBV7-2	TRBJ2-5	CASSSEGEGWETQYF
TRBV19	TRBJ1-5	CASTTGMGKGQPQHF
TRBV5-6	TRBJ2-1	CASRMTGLGHNEQFF
TRBV11-2	TRBJ2-5	CASSPRTGGLETQYF
TRBV10-3	TRBJ2-7	CATRTGGAVLDEQYF
TRBV5-1	TRBJ2-2	CASSLDRGATGELFF
TRBV7-2	TRBJ1-3	CASSLTFSSGNTIYF
TRBV5-1	TRBJ2-5	CASSGRSGVETQYF
TRBV13	TRBJ2-5	CASSLRAGLETQYF
TRBV6-1	TRBJ1-1	CASAGVGTEAFF
TRBV2	TRBJ2-3	CASSEVLLAGDTQYF
TRBV12-5	TRBJ1-1	CASGLSPDRGGAEAFF
TRBV6-5	TRBJ2-2	CASSRTESGELFF